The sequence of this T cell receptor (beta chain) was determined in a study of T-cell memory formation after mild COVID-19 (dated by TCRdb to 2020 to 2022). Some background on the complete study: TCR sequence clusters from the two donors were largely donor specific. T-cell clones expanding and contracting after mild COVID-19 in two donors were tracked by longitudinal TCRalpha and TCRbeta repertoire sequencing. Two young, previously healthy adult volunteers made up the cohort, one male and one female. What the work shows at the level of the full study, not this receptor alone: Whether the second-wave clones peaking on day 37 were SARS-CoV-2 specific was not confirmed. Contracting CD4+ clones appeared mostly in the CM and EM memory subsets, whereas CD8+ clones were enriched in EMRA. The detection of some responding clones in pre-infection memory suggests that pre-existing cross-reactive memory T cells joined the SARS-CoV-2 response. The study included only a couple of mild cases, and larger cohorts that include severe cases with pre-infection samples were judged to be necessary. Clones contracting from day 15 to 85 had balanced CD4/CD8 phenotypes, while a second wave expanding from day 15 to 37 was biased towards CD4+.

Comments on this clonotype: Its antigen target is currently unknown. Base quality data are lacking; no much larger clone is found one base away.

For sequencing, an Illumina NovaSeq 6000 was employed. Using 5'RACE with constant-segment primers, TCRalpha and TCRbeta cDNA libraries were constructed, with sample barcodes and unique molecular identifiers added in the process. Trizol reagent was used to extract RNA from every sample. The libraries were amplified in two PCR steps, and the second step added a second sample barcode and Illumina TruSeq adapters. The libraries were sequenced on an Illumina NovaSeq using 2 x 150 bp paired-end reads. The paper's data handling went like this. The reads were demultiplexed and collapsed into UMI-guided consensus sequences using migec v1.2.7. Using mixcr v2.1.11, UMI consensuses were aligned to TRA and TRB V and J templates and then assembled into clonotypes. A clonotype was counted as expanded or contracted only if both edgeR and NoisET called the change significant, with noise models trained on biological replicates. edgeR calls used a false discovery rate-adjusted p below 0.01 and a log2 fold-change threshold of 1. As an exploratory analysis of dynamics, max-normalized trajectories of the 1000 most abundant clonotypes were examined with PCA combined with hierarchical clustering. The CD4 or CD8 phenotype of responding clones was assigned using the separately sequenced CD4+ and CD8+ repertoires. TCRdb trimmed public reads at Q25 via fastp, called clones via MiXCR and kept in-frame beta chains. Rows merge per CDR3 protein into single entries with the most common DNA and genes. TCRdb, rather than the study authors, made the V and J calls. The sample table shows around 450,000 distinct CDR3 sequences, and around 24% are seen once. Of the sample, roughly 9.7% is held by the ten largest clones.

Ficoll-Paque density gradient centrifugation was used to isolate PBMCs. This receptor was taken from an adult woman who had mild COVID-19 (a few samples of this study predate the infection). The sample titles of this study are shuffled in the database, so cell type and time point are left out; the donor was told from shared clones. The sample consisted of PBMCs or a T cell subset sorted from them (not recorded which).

In nucleotide form, the sequence is TGCAGTGCTAGAGATCCAGGCGCCTACGAGCAGTACTTC. Its product reads: CSARDPGAYEQYF. In this chain, TRBV20-1 is recombined with TRBJ2-7, with the D gene uncertain. The CDR3, from cysteine to phenylalanine, totals 13 residues. Of the read, only the CDR3 DNA is kept; its 39 bases are in frame from base 1. Relative to germline, V is 0 bases shorter and J is 2 bases shorter, with 8 bases between their ends. From a lookup of the germline V gene (reference sequence), CDR1 and CDR2 are DFQATT and SNEGSKA.